Listed below are T cell receptor beta chains from one sample, sequenced in a study of identifying expanded T cells in peripheral blood. This table comes from immunoSEQ multiplex PCR, and its TCRdb copy is limited to in-frame clones, with some not included. The sample lists 100,000 or so clones; approximately 90% were seen once. The sequencing input was blood. Source of these receptors: a person aged 18 to 69 in good health. Both conserved end residues are part of each CDR3. The order of the fields is V gene, clone size, D gene, J gene, CDR3 protein, CDR3 DNA. A D gene is named only where the DNA matches it firmly. Size is omitted from some rows. Given values are once, few, many or a class for expanded clones.

v_call: TRBV18
clone_size: .
d_call: .
j_call: TRBJ1-6
cdr3_aa: CASSPQGAYNSPLHF
cdr3_nt: TGTGCCAGCTCACCACAGGGGGCCTATAATTCACCCCTCCACTTT

v_call: TRBV2
clone_size: .
d_call: .
j_call: TRBJ2-3
cdr3_aa: CASSAVDTQYF
cdr3_nt: TGTGCCAGCAGTGCTGTAGATACGCAGTATTTT

v_call: TRBV5-5
clone_size: .
d_call: .
j_call: TRBJ2-3
cdr3_aa: CASSSRTDTQYF
cdr3_nt: TGTGCCAGCAGCTCCCGCACAGATACGCAGTATTTT

v_call: TRBV5-8
clone_size: .
d_call: .
j_call: TRBJ2-1
cdr3_aa: CASSLDSKVINEQFF
cdr3_nt: TGTGCCAGCAGCTTGGACAGTAAAGTGATCAATGAGCAGTTCTTC

v_call: TRBV30
clone_size: once
d_call: TRBD1
j_call: TRBJ2-3
cdr3_aa: CAWRRTGGNPDTQYF
cdr3_nt: TGTGCCTGGAGGCGGACAGGGGGGAACCCAGATACGCAGTATTTT

v_call: TRBV7-9
clone_size: .
d_call: .
j_call: TRBJ1-6
cdr3_aa: CASSWTEERKVGNSPLHF
cdr3_nt: TGTGCCAGCAGCTGGACGGAAGAACGCAAAGTGGGGAATTCACCCCTCCACTTT

v_call: TRBV7-2
clone_size: few
d_call: TRBD1
j_call: TRBJ1-2
cdr3_aa: CASSSGQGYGYTF
cdr3_nt: TGTGCCAGCAGCTCGGGACAGGGATATGGCTACACCTTC

v_call: TRBV7-9
clone_size: .
d_call: .
j_call: TRBJ1-5
cdr3_aa: CASPLLCGTKNQPQHF
cdr3_nt: TGTGCCAGCCCCCTTCTTTGCGGGACTAAGAATCAGCCCCAGCATTTT

v_call: TRBV5-1
clone_size: once
d_call: .
j_call: TRBJ1-2
cdr3_aa: CASSLAGSNYGYTF
cdr3_nt: TGCGCCAGCAGCTTGGCAGGTTCTAACTATGGCTACACCTTC

v_call: TRBV29-1
clone_size: .
d_call: .
j_call: TRBJ2-4
cdr3_aa: CSVWGPQNIQYF
cdr3_nt: TGCAGCGTCTGGGGTCCCCAGAACATTCAGTACTTC

v_call: TRBV9
clone_size: once
d_call: .
j_call: TRBJ2-2
cdr3_aa: CASSVGDTGLELFF
cdr3_nt: TGTGCCAGCAGCGTAGGAGACACCGGGTTGGAGCTGTTTTTT

v_call: TRBV5-5
clone_size: .
d_call: TRBD1
j_call: TRBJ2-1
cdr3_aa: CASSLGQGGHNEQFF
cdr3_nt: TGTGCCAGCAGCTTGGGACAGGGGGGGCACAATGAGCAGTTCTTC

v_call: TRBV7-9
clone_size: .
d_call: .
j_call: TRBJ2-2
cdr3_aa: CASSPRGLSGGLTGELFF
cdr3_nt: TGTGCCAGCAGCCCCAGGGGGCTTAGCGGGGGTCTCACCGGGGAGCTGTTTTTT

v_call: TRBV4-1
clone_size: .
d_call: TRBD1
j_call: TRBJ1-1
cdr3_aa: CASSQEVVRGPEAFF
cdr3_nt: TGCGCCAGCAGCCAAGAAGTGGTCAGGGGGCCTGAAGCTTTCTTT

v_call: TRBV27
clone_size: .
d_call: TRBD1
j_call: TRBJ2-7
cdr3_aa: CASSARPGTGPSYEQYF
cdr3_nt: TGTGCCAGCAGTGCTCGACCCGGGACAGGCCCCTCCTACGAGCAGTACTTC

v_call: TRBV19
clone_size: .
d_call: .
j_call: TRBJ2-1
cdr3_aa: CASSINWGGGYNEQFF
cdr3_nt: TGTGCCAGTAGTATAAATTGGGGGGGCGGGTACAATGAGCAGTTCTTC

v_call: TRBV7-2
clone_size: .
d_call: .
j_call: TRBJ2-7
cdr3_aa: CASSLALARGQAESYEQYF
cdr3_nt: TGTGCCAGCAGCTTAGCTCTCGCTAGAGGACAAGCGGAGTCCTACGAGCAGTACTTC

v_call: TRBV7-2
clone_size: .
d_call: .
j_call: TRBJ1-6
cdr3_aa: CASSLHPRPSPLHF
cdr3_nt: TGTGCCAGCAGCTTGCACCCCCGCCCATCACCCCTCCACTTT

v_call: TRBV5-4
clone_size: .
d_call: .
j_call: TRBJ2-7
cdr3_aa: CASGDLGDEQYF
cdr3_nt: TGTGCCAGCGGGGACTTGGGGGACGAGCAGTACTTC

v_call: TRBV2
clone_size: .
d_call: .
j_call: TRBJ1-2
cdr3_aa: CASSAAESNYGYTF
cdr3_nt: TGTGCCAGCAGTGCGGCAGAGTCTAACTATGGCTACACCTTC

v_call: TRBV10-1
clone_size: once
d_call: TRBD1
j_call: TRBJ1-5
cdr3_aa: CASSGGEVGQFFSYSNQPQHF
cdr3_nt: TGCGCCAGCAGTGGAGGGGAGGTGGGACAGTTCTTTTCTTATAGCAATCAGCCCCAGCATTTT

v_call: TRBV9
clone_size: .
d_call: TRBD1
j_call: TRBJ2-1
cdr3_aa: CASSALAGTALANNEQFF
cdr3_nt: TGTGCCAGCAGCGCCCTAGCCGGGACAGCCTTAGCGAACAATGAGCAGTTCTTC